The clone carrying this TCR beta chain was seen many times. Its matching antigen is unknown. Template material for amplifying TCR beta CDR3 regions consisted of RNA transcripts. A set of HTBI primers served as the primers for a first-round RT-PCR of the TCR CDR3. TCRdb passed the multiplex PCR reads through MiXCR, listing each CDR3 protein once. This sample has around 200,000 distinct CDR3 sequences, with about a sixth found just once. CDR1 is MNHNS and CDR2 is SASEGT in the germline V gene. V dropped 5 bases and J dropped 8 bases, with 15 bases sitting between them. This CDR3 is 13 amino acids long. This specimen comes from a study of T cells in Graves' hyperthyroidism and ophthalmopathy. Findings and limits, study-wide: Within blood appeared most thyroid clonotypes that had expanded above 0.001.

An absence of ophthalmopathy progression within 18 months meant stable Graves' hyperthyroidism. Together with thyroid ultrasound, orbital computed tomography, serum thyroxine and TRAb, clinical symptoms were used for diagnoses. The TCR was taken from a woman in her fifties or sixties with Graves' hyperthyroidism. The chain carries TRBV6-1 and TRBJ1-2; D might be TRBD1 (6 bases). The sample taken for sequencing was blood. CDR3: CASSWTVGDGYTF. CDR3 DNA: TGTGCCAGCAGTTGGACAGTAGGGGACGGCTACACCTTC.